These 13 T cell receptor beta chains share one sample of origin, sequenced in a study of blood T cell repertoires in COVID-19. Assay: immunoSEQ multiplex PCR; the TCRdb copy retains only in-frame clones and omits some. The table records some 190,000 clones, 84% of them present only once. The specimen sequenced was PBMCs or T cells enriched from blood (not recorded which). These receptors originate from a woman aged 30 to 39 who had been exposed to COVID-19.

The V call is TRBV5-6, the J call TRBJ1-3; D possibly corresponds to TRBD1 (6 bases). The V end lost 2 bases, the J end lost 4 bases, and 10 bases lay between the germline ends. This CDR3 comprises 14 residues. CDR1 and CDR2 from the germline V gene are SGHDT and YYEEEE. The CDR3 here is CASSFWTAGNTIYF. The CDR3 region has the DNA TGTGCCAGCAGCTTCTGGACAGCGGGAAACACCATATATTTT.

CDR3 amino acids: CASSFRGLRNTEAFF. The CDR3 nucleotides are TGTGCCAGCAGTTTTCGGGGACTGCGAAACACTGAAGCTTTCTTT. V gene TRBV27 combines with J gene TRBJ1-1, with a possible D match to TRBD1 (5 bases). V lost 3 bases to trimming and J lost 2 bases, with 13 bases between them. Germline V CDR1 and CDR2: MNHEY, SMNVEV (reference sequence). This CDR3 is built from 15 residues.

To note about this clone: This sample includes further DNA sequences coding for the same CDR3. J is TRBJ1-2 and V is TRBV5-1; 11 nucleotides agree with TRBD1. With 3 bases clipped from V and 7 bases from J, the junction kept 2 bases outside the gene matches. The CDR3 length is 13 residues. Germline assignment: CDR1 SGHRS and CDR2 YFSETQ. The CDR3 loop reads CASSWGTGGGYTF. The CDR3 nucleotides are TGCGCCAGCAGCTGGGGGACAGGGGGTGGCTACACCTTC.

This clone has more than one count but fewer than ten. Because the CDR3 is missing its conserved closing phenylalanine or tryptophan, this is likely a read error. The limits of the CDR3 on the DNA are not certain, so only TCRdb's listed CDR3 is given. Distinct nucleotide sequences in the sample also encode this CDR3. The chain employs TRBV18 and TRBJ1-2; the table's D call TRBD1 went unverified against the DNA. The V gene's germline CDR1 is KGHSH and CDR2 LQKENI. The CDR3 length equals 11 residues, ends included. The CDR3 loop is CASSPGTAQGL.

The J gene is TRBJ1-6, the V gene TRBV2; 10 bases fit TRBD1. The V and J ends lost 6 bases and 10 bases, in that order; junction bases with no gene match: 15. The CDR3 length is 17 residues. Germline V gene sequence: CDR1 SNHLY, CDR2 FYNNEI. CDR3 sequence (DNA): TGTGCCAGCAGCTACACCTCTAGGGACAGGGGCGGATCACCCCTCCACTTT. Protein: CASSYTSRDRGGSPLHF.

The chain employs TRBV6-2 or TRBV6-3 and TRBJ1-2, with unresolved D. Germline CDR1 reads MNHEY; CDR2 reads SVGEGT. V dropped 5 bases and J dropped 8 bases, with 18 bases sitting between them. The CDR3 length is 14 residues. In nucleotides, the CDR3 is TGTGCCAGCAGTCTAGCGATACTGGGTCGGGGCTACACCTTC. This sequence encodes CASSLAILGRGYTF.

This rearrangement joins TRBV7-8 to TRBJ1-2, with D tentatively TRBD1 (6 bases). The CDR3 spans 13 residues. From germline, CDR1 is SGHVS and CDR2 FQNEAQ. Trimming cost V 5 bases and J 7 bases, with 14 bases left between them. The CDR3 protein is CASSGYRESGYTF. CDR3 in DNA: TGTGCCAGCAGCGGTTACAGGGAATCTGGCTACACCTTC. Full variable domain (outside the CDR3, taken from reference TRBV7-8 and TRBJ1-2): GAGVSQSPRYKVAKRGQDVALRCDPISGHVSLFWYQQALGQGPEFLTYFQNEAQLDKSGLPSDRFFAERPEGSVSTLKIQRTQQEDSAVYLCASSGYRESGYTFGSGTRLTVV.

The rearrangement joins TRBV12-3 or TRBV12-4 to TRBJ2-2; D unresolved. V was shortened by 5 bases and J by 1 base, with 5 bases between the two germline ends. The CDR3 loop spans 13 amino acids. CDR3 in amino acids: CASSVQNTGELFF. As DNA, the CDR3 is TGTGCCAGCAGTGTACAGAACACCGGGGAGCTGTTTTTT.

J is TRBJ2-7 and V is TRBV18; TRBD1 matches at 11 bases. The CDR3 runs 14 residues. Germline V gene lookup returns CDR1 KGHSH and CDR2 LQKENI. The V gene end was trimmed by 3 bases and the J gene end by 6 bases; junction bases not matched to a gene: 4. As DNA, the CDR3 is TGTGCCAGCTCACCTGGGACAGGGGGGGTCGAGCAGTACTTC. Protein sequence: CASSPGTGGVEQYF. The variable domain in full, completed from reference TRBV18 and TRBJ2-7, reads NAGVMQNPRHLVRRRGQEARLRCSPMKGHSHVYWYRQLPEEGLKFMVYLQKENIIDESGMPKERFSAEFPKEGPSILRIQQVVRGDSAAYFCASSPGTGGVEQYFGPGTRLTVT.

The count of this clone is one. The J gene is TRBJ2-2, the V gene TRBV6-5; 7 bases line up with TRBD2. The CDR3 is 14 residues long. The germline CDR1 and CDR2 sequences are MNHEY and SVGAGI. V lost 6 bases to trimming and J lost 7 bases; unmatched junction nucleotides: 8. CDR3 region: CASRGLSGVGELFF. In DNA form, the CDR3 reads TGTGCCAGCAGGGGTTTGAGCGGGGTCGGGGAGCTGTTTTTT.

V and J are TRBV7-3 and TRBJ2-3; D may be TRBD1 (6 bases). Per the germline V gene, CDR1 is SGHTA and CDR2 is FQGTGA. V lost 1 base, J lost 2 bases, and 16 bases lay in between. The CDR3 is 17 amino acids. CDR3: CASSLIGGPGVTDTQYF. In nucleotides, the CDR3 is TGTGCCAGCAGCTTAATCGGTGGCCCAGGGGTCACAGATACGCAGTATTTT.

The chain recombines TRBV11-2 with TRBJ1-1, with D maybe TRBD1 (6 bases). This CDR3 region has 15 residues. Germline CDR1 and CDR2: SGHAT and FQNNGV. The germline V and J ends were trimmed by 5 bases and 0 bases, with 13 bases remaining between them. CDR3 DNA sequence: TGTGCCAGCAGCGGGATCGGACAGATGAACACTGAAGCTTTCTTT. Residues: CASSGIGQMNTEAFF.

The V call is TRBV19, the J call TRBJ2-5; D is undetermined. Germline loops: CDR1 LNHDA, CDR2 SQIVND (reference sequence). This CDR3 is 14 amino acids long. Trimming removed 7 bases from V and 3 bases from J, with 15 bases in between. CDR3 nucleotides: TGTGCCAGTAAATCTGTGGCGGCAGAAGAGACCCAGTACTTC. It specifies CASKSVAAEETQYF.